This T cell receptor (beta chain) stems from a study of Graves' ophthalmopathy and Graves' hyperthyroidism. Study-wide findings and caveats: Sensitivity reached 70% to 71% and specificity 72.22% when the model predicted ophthalmopathy progression.

Amplified TCR beta CDR3 regions were obtained using RNA transcripts as template. A first-round RT-PCR used HTBI primers, followed by a second-round multiplex PCR. TCRdb passed the multiplex PCR reads through MiXCR, listing each CDR3 protein once. Of a few hundred thousand distinct CDR3 sequences in the sample, about 18% were seen once. This clonotype was seen repeatedly, ten times or more. Its matching antigen is unknown. Moderate-to-severe activity, CAS ≥3, NOSPECS ≥4 and a duration under 3 months were seen in donors with ophthalmopathy. Excluded: other autoimmune disease, uncontrolled infection, pregnancy or lactation. PBMCs were isolated from an approximately 10 ml sample of fresh peripheral blood. The CDR3 loop spans 15 amino acids. V shed 2 bases and J 3 bases; nucleotides not matched to a gene: 3. CDR1 and CDR2 from the germline V gene are SNHLY and FYNNEI.

Input material: peripheral blood. V gene TRBV2 combines with J gene TRBJ1-2; 10 nucleotides align to TRBD1. The clonotype comes from a woman aged 18-29 years with Graves' ophthalmopathy. The CDR3 here is CASSESGTGDYGYTF. In DNA, the CDR3 is TGTGCCAGCAGTGAATCGGGGACAGGGGACTATGGCTACACCTTC.